This is a list of T cell receptor beta chains from one sample in a study of T cell changes during pregnancy in multiple sclerosis. Only in-frame clones appear in the TCRdb table, and some are missing; sequencing was by immunoSEQ multiplex PCR. The data hold tens of thousands of clones, with over 85% observed a single time. Source: peripheral blood, taken in the first trimester of pregnancy. These receptors all come from a female donor with multiple sclerosis, enrolled in a pregnancy study. Both conserved end residues are part of each CDR3. Fields, in order: clone size, V gene, D gene, J gene, CDR3 DNA, CDR3 protein. D genes are given only for firm matches. Clone size is given for some rows only: seen once, a few or many times, or a class if the clone is expanded.

clone size: once; V gene: TRBV28; D gene: TRBD2; J gene: TRBJ2-7; CDR3 DNA: TGTGCCAGCCGACTCCTTAGCGGGAGTCGGAACGAGCAGTACTTC; CDR3 protein: CASRLLSGSRNEQYF
clone size: -; V gene: TRBV5-4; D gene: -; J gene: TRBJ1-6; CDR3 DNA: TGTGCCAGCAGCCCGAGACAGGCAAATTCACCCCTCCACTTT; CDR3 protein: CASSPRQANSPLHF
clone size: -; V gene: TRBV7-3; D gene: -; J gene: TRBJ1-5; CDR3 DNA: TGTGCCAGCAGCTTAAACGGGGATTATAATCAGCCCCAGCATTTT; CDR3 protein: CASSLNGDYNQPQHF
clone size: -; V gene: TRBV5-1; D gene: -; J gene: TRBJ1-3; CDR3 DNA: TGCGCCAGCAGCCCCCGACAAGCTGGAAACACCATATATTTT; CDR3 protein: CASSPRQAGNTIYF
clone size: -; V gene: TRBV7-2; D gene: -; J gene: TRBJ2-3; CDR3 DNA: TGTGCCAGCAGCCGGGGGGCCGGAGATACGCAGTATTTT; CDR3 protein: CASSRGAGDTQYF
clone size: -; V gene: TRBV5-5; D gene: -; J gene: TRBJ1-6; CDR3 DNA: TGTGCCAGCAGCTTGGTACCGTCAGGTGCCTATAATTCACCCCTCCACTTT; CDR3 protein: CASSLVPSGAYNSPLHF
clone size: -; V gene: TRBV9; D gene: -; J gene: TRBJ2-7; CDR3 DNA: TGTGCCAGCAGCGGCCGGGACTTAAGAACGTACGAGCAGTACTTC; CDR3 protein: CASSGRDLRTYEQYF
clone size: -; V gene: TRBV4-2; D gene: TRBD2; J gene: TRBJ2-5; CDR3 DNA: TGTGCCAGCAGCCAAGTTCCGGGAGGTATTATGGAGACCCAGTACTTC; CDR3 protein: CASSQVPGGIMETQYF
clone size: -; V gene: TRBV10-3; D gene: TRBD2; J gene: TRBJ2-3; CDR3 DNA: TGTGCCATCAGGCCCCTAGCGGGGCGCACAGATACGCAGTATTTT; CDR3 protein: CAIRPLAGRTDTQYF
clone size: -; V gene: TRBV4-2; D gene: TRBD2; J gene: TRBJ2-7; CDR3 DNA: TGTGCCAGCAGCCCCAAGACTAGCGGAGGTGGGTCCTACGAGCAGTACTTC; CDR3 protein: CASSPKTSGGGSYEQYF
clone size: -; V gene: TRBV28; D gene: TRBD2; J gene: TRBJ2-7; CDR3 DNA: TGTGCCAGCAGTTTCCCAGCGGGAGGCACCTACGAGCAGTACTTC; CDR3 protein: CASSFPAGGTYEQYF
clone size: -; V gene: TRBV5-1; D gene: TRBD1; J gene: TRBJ1-1; CDR3 DNA: TGCGCCAGCAGACAAAACAGGGGGCCGGGGACTGAAGCTTTCTTT; CDR3 protein: CASRQNRGPGTEAFF
clone size: -; V gene: TRBV21-1; D gene: -; J gene: TRBJ2-2; CDR3 DNA: TGTGCCAGCACCATACAGGGGCCCGGGGAGCTGTTTTTT; CDR3 protein: CASTIQGPGELFF
clone size: -; V gene: TRBV9; D gene: -; J gene: TRBJ1-1; CDR3 DNA: TGTGCCAGCAGCGTAGCTAATAGTGGCGGTGAAGCTTTCTTT; CDR3 protein: CASSVANSGGEAFF
clone size: -; V gene: TRBV9; D gene: -; J gene: TRBJ2-7; CDR3 DNA: TGTGCCAGCAGCCCACGGGAGAGCTCCTACGAGCAGTACTTC; CDR3 protein: CASSPRESSYEQYF
clone size: -; V gene: TRBV2; D gene: TRBD1; J gene: TRBJ1-1; CDR3 DNA: TGTGCCAGCAGTCGACAGGGGGCAAGGAACACTGAAGCTTTCTTT; CDR3 protein: CASSRQGARNTEAFF
clone size: -; V gene: TRBV30; D gene: TRBD1; J gene: TRBJ1-1; CDR3 DNA: TGTGCCTGGAGACTAGGGACAGGGGATGGCTCTGAAGCTTTCTTT; CDR3 protein: CAWRLGTGDGSEAFF
clone size: -; V gene: TRBV12-5; D gene: -; J gene: TRBJ2-7; CDR3 DNA: TGTGCTAGTGGTTCGGGGGTTTCCTACGAGCAGTACTTC; CDR3 protein: CASGSGVSYEQYF
clone size: once; V gene: TRBV6-1; D gene: -; J gene: TRBJ2-2; CDR3 DNA: TGTGCCAGCAGTGAACTGGGGCGGCGGAACACCGGGGAGCTGTTTTTT; CDR3 protein: CASSELGRRNTGELFF
clone size: -; V gene: TRBV4-2; D gene: -; J gene: TRBJ2-7; CDR3 DNA: TGTGCCAGCAGCCAGTTTAGCTCCTACGAGCAGTACTTC; CDR3 protein: CASSQFSSYEQYF
clone size: -; V gene: TRBV4-2; D gene: TRBD1; J gene: TRBJ2-3; CDR3 DNA: TGTGCCAGCAGCCAAGGGGGGGACAGGGGTGCCGATACGCAGTATTTT; CDR3 protein: CASSQGGDRGADTQYF
clone size: -; V gene: TRBV12-5; D gene: -; J gene: TRBJ2-2; CDR3 DNA: TGTGCTAGTGGTCTCAGCGGTACCGGGGAGCTGTTTTTT; CDR3 protein: CASGLSGTGELFF
clone size: -; V gene: TRBV6-4; D gene: -; J gene: TRBJ2-2; CDR3 DNA: TGTGCCAGCAGTGACTCATCCTCCGCCGGGGAGCTGTTTTTT; CDR3 protein: CASSDSSSAGELFF
clone size: -; V gene: TRBV6-1; D gene: -; J gene: TRBJ1-2; CDR3 DNA: TGTGCCAGCAGTGAAACCTTCACGGGAACGAGCTATGGCTACACCTTC; CDR3 protein: CASSETFTGTSYGYTF
clone size: -; V gene: TRBV5-1; D gene: TRBD2; J gene: TRBJ2-7; CDR3 DNA: TGCGCCAGCAGCTTGGGGCAGGGACTACCTCAATCCTATGAGCAGTACTTC; CDR3 protein: CASSLGQGLPQSYEQYF
clone size: -; V gene: TRBV27; D gene: TRBD2; J gene: TRBJ2-1; CDR3 DNA: TGTGCCAGCAGTTCCGGGACTAGCGGAAGGTTAAATGAGCAGTTCTTC; CDR3 protein: CASSSGTSGRLNEQFF
clone size: -; V gene: TRBV2; D gene: TRBD2; J gene: TRBJ2-5; CDR3 DNA: TGTGCCAGCAGTGATAGCGGGGGGGCCCAAGAAACCCAGTACTTC; CDR3 protein: CASSDSGGAQETQYF
clone size: -; V gene: TRBV5-4; D gene: -; J gene: TRBJ1-4; CDR3 DNA: TGTGCCAGCAGCTCTCAGGGGTTTAATGAAAAACTGTTTTTT; CDR3 protein: CASSSQGFNEKLFF
clone size: -; V gene: TRBV5-1; D gene: TRBD2; J gene: TRBJ2-2; CDR3 DNA: TGCGCCAGCAGCCCCGGACTCCCCCCAGGCCTAGCGGGAGGACGTGGCACCGGGGAGCTGTTTTTT; CDR3 protein: CASSPGLPPGLAGGRGTGELFF
clone size: -; V gene: TRBV5-6; D gene: -; J gene: TRBJ2-3; CDR3 DNA: TGTGCCAGCAGCTTGAGGCCTGCTCAGGATCATACGCAGTATTTT; CDR3 protein: CASSLRPAQDHTQYF
clone size: -; V gene: TRBV7-6; D gene: TRBD1; J gene: TRBJ2-1; CDR3 DNA: TGTGCCAGCAGCTTACGGACAGGGGGCCTCTCCTACAATGAGCAGTTCTTC; CDR3 protein: CASSLRTGGLSYNEQFF
clone size: -; V gene: TRBV18; D gene: TRBD1; J gene: TRBJ1-4; CDR3 DNA: TGTGCCAGCTCACCGTACAGGGGAGGTCAGGAAAAACTGTTTTTT; CDR3 protein: CASSPYRGGQEKLFF
clone size: -; V gene: TRBV6-1; D gene: TRBD1; J gene: TRBJ2-4; CDR3 DNA: TGTGCCAGCAGTGTTTGGACAGGGGGGACCAAAAACATTCAGTACTTC; CDR3 protein: CASSVWTGGTKNIQYF
clone size: -; V gene: TRBV4-3; D gene: -; J gene: TRBJ2-6; CDR3 DNA: TGCGCCAGCAGCCAAGTGTCGGGGGCCAACGTCCTGACTTTC; CDR3 protein: CASSQVSGANVLTF
clone size: -; V gene: TRBV19; D gene: -; J gene: TRBJ2-3; CDR3 DNA: TGTGCCAGTAGTATAGGAGGAGCTCCAGATACGCAGTATTTT; CDR3 protein: CASSIGGAPDTQYF
clone size: -; V gene: TRBV9; D gene: TRBD1; J gene: TRBJ2-7; CDR3 DNA: TGTGCCAGCAGCCTTCTCGGACAGGGGCCGGGGGAGCAGTACTTC; CDR3 protein: CASSLLGQGPGEQYF
clone size: -; V gene: TRBV19; D gene: TRBD1; J gene: TRBJ2-2; CDR3 DNA: TGTGCCAGTAGTAACCGGGACAGGGGGAACACCGGGGAGCTGTTTTTT; CDR3 protein: CASSNRDRGNTGELFF
clone size: once; V gene: TRBV7-8; D gene: -; J gene: TRBJ1-3; CDR3 DNA: TGTGCCAGCAGCTTAGGGGGACCAGGGAGGGGAGACACCATATATTTT; CDR3 protein: CASSLGGPGRGDTIYF
clone size: -; V gene: TRBV10-3; D gene: -; J gene: TRBJ2-7; CDR3 DNA: TGTGCCATCAGTGAGTCCAGAACCTCCTACGAGCAGTACTTC; CDR3 protein: CAISESRTSYEQYF
clone size: -; V gene: TRBV2; D gene: TRBD1; J gene: TRBJ2-7; CDR3 DNA: TGTGCCAGCAGTGTGGGACAGGGAGTCCACGAGCAGTACTTC; CDR3 protein: CASSVGQGVHEQYF
clone size: once; V gene: TRBV30; D gene: -; J gene: TRBJ2-1; CDR3 DNA: TGTGCCTGGAGTGCCCCGGTGGGACGGAGGGCCGTCAATGAGCAGTTCTTC; CDR3 protein: CAWSAPVGRRAVNEQFF
clone size: -; V gene: TRBV28; D gene: -; J gene: TRBJ2-7; CDR3 DNA: TGTGCCAGCAGGGTCAATAGCGGATACTACGAGCAGTACTTC; CDR3 protein: CASRVNSGYYEQYF
clone size: -; V gene: TRBV19; D gene: -; J gene: TRBJ1-1; CDR3 DNA: TGTGCCAGTAGTATTCACTTAAACACTGAAGCTTTCTTT; CDR3 protein: CASSIHLNTEAFF
clone size: -; V gene: TRBV19; D gene: -; J gene: TRBJ2-6; CDR3 DNA: TGTGCCAGTAGTATTTGGGCAGGGCGAGGGGCCAACGTCCTGACTTTC; CDR3 protein: CASSIWAGRGANVLTF
clone size: -; V gene: TRBV7-2; D gene: -; J gene: TRBJ2-7; CDR3 DNA: TGTGCCAGCAGCAAACCGTTAAGAGGCGAGCAGTACTTC; CDR3 protein: CASSKPLRGEQYF
clone size: -; V gene: TRBV6-1; D gene: -; J gene: TRBJ1-5; CDR3 DNA: TGTGCCAGCACCAGGGGCAGGGATGGCAATCAGCCCCAGCATTTT; CDR3 protein: CASTRGRDGNQPQHF
clone size: -; V gene: TRBV5-4; D gene: TRBD2; J gene: TRBJ2-5; CDR3 DNA: TGTGCCAGCAGCTTGGGGGCCGGGACTAGCGCCGACCGAGAGACCCAGTACTTC; CDR3 protein: CASSLGAGTSADRETQYF
clone size: -; V gene: TRBV28; D gene: -; J gene: TRBJ2-1; CDR3 DNA: TGTGCCAGCAAATTTCAGTTCAATGAGCAGTTCTTC; CDR3 protein: CASKFQFNEQFF
clone size: -; V gene: TRBV10-2; D gene: TRBD2; J gene: TRBJ2-1; CDR3 DNA: TGCGCCACCAGGCAGGGAGGGCCCTCCTACAATGAGCAGTTCTTC; CDR3 protein: CATRQGGPSYNEQFF
clone size: -; V gene: TRBV28; D gene: TRBD2; J gene: TRBJ2-3; CDR3 DNA: TGTGCCAGCAGCCCGGGGGGGGATACGCAGTATTTT; CDR3 protein: CASSPGGDTQYF
clone size: -; V gene: TRBV4-1; D gene: -; J gene: TRBJ1-2; CDR3 DNA: TGCGCCAGCAGCCAACCAGGGGAGCTCGATGGCTACACCTTC; CDR3 protein: CASSQPGELDGYTF
clone size: few; V gene: TRBV19; D gene: TRBD1; J gene: TRBJ2-3; CDR3 DNA: TGTGCCACCGCCGACAGGGGGAGAGATACGCAGTATTTT; CDR3 protein: CATADRGRDTQYF
clone size: -; V gene: TRBV5-1; D gene: -; J gene: TRBJ2-1; CDR3 DNA: TGCGCCAGCAGCCAGTCCATAAGCTCCTACAATGAGCAGTTCTTC; CDR3 protein: CASSQSISSYNEQFF
clone size: -; V gene: TRBV19; D gene: TRBD2; J gene: TRBJ2-7; CDR3 DNA: TGTGCCAGTAGTACCCTAGCGGGGGGTTACGAGCAGTACTTC; CDR3 protein: CASSTLAGGYEQYF
clone size: -; V gene: TRBV2; D gene: -; J gene: TRBJ2-7; CDR3 DNA: TGTGCCAGCAGGGGGGGACCCTACGAGCAGTACTTC; CDR3 protein: CASRGGPYEQYF
clone size: -; V gene: TRBV18; D gene: -; J gene: TRBJ2-3; CDR3 DNA: TGTGCCAGCTCTCAGGGGAACCCGCTAGATACGCAGTATTTT; CDR3 protein: CASSQGNPLDTQYF